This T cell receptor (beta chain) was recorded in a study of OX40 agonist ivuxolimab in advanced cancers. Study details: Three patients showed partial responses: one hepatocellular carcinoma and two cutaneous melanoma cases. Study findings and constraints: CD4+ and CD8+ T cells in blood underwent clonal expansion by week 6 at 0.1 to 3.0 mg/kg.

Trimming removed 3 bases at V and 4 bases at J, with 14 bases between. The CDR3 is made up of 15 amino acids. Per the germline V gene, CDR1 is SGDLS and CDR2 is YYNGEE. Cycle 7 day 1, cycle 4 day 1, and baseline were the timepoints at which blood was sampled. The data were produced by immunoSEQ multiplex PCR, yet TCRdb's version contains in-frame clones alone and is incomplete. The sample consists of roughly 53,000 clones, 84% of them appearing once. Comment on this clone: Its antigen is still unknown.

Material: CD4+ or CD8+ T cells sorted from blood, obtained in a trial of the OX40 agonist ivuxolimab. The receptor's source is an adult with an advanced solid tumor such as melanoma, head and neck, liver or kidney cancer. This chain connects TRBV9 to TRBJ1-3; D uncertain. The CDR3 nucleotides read TGTGCCAGCAGCGCCCGACATAGTGGAGGAAACACCATATATTTT. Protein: CASSARHSGGNTIYF.